The 27 T cell receptor beta chains below all came from one sample that was sequenced in a study of tumor-infiltrating lymphocytes in localized non-small cell lung cancer (dated by TCRdb to 2020 to 2022). Libraries were made using the immunoSEQ multiplex PCR assay. TCRdb took over this immuneACCESS table, retaining in-frame rearrangements with V and J assigned. Such tables are incomplete; in checked studies, under half of the missing clones stem from an unresolved V gene, and the remainder is unexplained. The sample table shows approximately 15,000 clones, and about four fifths are seen once. The ten largest clones capture approximately 8.6% of the sample. Sequenced: lung tumor tissue. All receptors derive from a human donor with non-small cell lung cancer.

J is TRBJ2-2 and V is TRBV28, with D perhaps TRBD2 (6 bases). V was clipped by 3 bases and J by 2 bases, with 16 bases between them. This CDR3 region has 17 residues. Germline CDR1 reads MDHEN; CDR2 reads SYDVKM. CDR3 loop: CASSFGGKRTNTGELFF. CDR3 sequence (DNA): TGTGCCAGCAGTTTCGGCGGGAAAAGGACTAACACCGGGGAGCTGTTTTTT.

This clone was seen just once. The chain's CDR3 is CASSLYLENEQFF. CDR3 nucleotide sequence: TGTGCCAGCAGCCTCTATCTCGAGAATGAGCAGTTCTTC. The chain carries TRBV5-8 and TRBJ2-1; D is unresolved. This CDR3 spans 13 amino acids. CDR1 is SGHTS, CDR2 YDEGEE, per germline. Between the trimmed V and J ends, which lost 4 bases and 7 bases, there was a span of 12 bases. The full variable domain, with the rest looked up from reference TRBV5-8 and TRBJ2-1, is EAGVTQSPTHLIKTRGQQATLRCSPISGHTSVYWYQQALGLGLQFLLWYDEGEERNRGNFPPRFSGRQFPNYSSELNVNALELEDSALYLCASSLYLENEQFFGPGTRLTVL.

V and J are TRBV10-3 and TRBJ1-1, with TRBD1 identical over 9 bases. The trim removed 9 bases at V and 0 bases at J, leaving 5 bases unmatched. Germline V lookup: CDR1 ENHRY, CDR2 SYGVKD. The CDR3 is made up of 14 amino acids. In nucleotides, the CDR3 is TGTGCCATTGGACAGGGGTCGATGAACACTGAAGCTTTCTTT. Translating it yields CAIGQGSMNTEAFF.

The rearrangement joins TRBV7-9 to TRBJ1-1; 10 nucleotides match TRBD1. In germline, CDR1 is SEHNR, CDR2 FQNEAQ (reference sequence). The CDR3 is 14 residues long. J was trimmed by 6 bases and V by 4 bases; bases with no gene match: 5. This CDR3 is CASSYRQGASEAFF. The CDR3 bases are TGTGCCAGCAGCTACAGACAGGGGGCGTCTGAAGCTTTCTTT.

The rearrangement links TRBV2 to TRBJ2-2; TRBD2 aligns across 11 bases. The CDR3 totals 16 residues. The ends lost 6 bases at V and 1 base at J; junction bases unmatched: 4. Germline-derived CDR1 and CDR2 are SNHLY and FYNNEI. This chain's CDR3 is CASRALAGGNTGELFF. In nucleotides, the CDR3 is TGTGCCAGCAGGGCCCTAGCGGGGGGGAACACCGGGGAGCTGTTTTTT.

The rearrangement joins TRBV4-1 to TRBJ1-4; TRBD1 aligns across 9 bases. CDR3 length equals 16 residues. V was pared by 2 bases and J by 5 bases, with 6 bases of the junction left unmatched. CDR1 is MGHRA, CDR2 YSYEKL, per germline. The CDR3 protein is CASSQPGTGRNEKLFF. The DNA of the CDR3 is TGCGCCAGCAGCCAACCAGGGACAGGGAGGAATGAAAAACTGTTTTTT.

The chain recombines TRBV4-2 with TRBJ2-2, with a weak D call TRBD1 (7 bases). V was cut by 1 base and J by 1 base, with 13 bases left in between. The CDR3 loop spans 17 amino acids. Germline V gene sequence: CDR1 LGHNA, CDR2 YNFKEQ. CDR3 DNA: TGTGCCAGCAGCCAAGGTGGGGGGACAGTGAACACCGGGGAGCTGTTTTTT. Amino acids: CASSQGGGTVNTGELFF.

The rearrangement uses TRBV7-8 and TRBJ2-3; TRBD2 agrees at 10 bases. V shed 5 bases and J 4 bases; nucleotides not matched to a gene: 12. The CDR3 has 17 residues. CDR1 is SGHVS and CDR2 is FQNEAQ in the germline V gene. CDR3 residues: CASSLLIAGGPADTQYF. The CDR3 region has the DNA TGTGCCAGCAGCCTCCTGATAGCGGGGGGTCCGGCAGATACGCAGTATTTT.

This clone was detected only a few times. The chain employs TRBV30 and TRBJ1-2, with 7 positions matching TRBD1. The CDR3 spans 12 residues. V shed 5 bases and J 8 bases; nucleotides not matched to a gene: 8. Per germline, CDR1 GTSNPN and CDR2 SVGIG (reference sequence). CDR3: CAWDREFRGYTF. Here the CDR3 DNA reads TGTGCCTGGGACAGGGAATTCCGCGGCTACACCTTC. Filled out from reference TRBV30 and TRBJ1-2, the complete variable domain reads SQTIHQWPATLVQPVGSPLSLECTVEGTSNPNLYWYRQAAGRGLQLLFYSVGIGQISSEVPQNLSASRPQDRQFILSSKKLLLSDSGFYLCAWDREFRGYTFGSGTRLTVV.

The V gene is TRBV10-3, the J gene TRBJ2-5, with D tentatively TRBD1 (6 bases). With 7 bases removed from V and 4 bases from J, the gap between germline ends came to 13 bases. Germline CDR1 and CDR2: ENHRY and SYGVKD. The CDR3 totals 13 residues. CDR3: CAIMRGGLETQYF. Written as DNA, the CDR3 is TGTGCCATCATGCGTGGGGGCTTAGAGACCCAGTACTTC.

This chain connects TRBV7-8 to TRBJ2-3; TRBD1 agrees at 9 bases. The germline gives CDR1 SGHVS, CDR2 FQNEAQ. The CDR3 contains 15 residues. V lost 5 bases to trimming and J lost 2 bases; unmatched junction nucleotides: 5. This chain's CDR3 is CASSTNRGPTDTQYF. DNA of the CDR3: TGTGCCAGCAGCACCAACAGGGGGCCCACAGATACGCAGTATTTT.

The chain has TRBV29-1 and TRBJ1-3; 7 bases are a match to TRBD1. V was clipped by 5 bases and J by 1 base; unmatched bases: 2. Germline values: CDR1 SQVTM, CDR2 ANQGSEA. The CDR3 has 13 residues. The CDR3 nucleotides are TGCAGCGTTTCCAGGGGGTCTGGAAACACCATATATTTT. Translation: CSVSRGSGNTIYF.

The chain uses TRBV7-8 and TRBJ2-5; TRBD2 aligns across 8 bases. The V gene's germline CDR1 is SGHVS and CDR2 FQNEAQ. V trimming: 6 bases; J trimming: 7 bases; junction bases outside the gene matches: 16. CDR3 length equals 16 residues. The CDR3 DNA follows: TGTGCCAGCAGGGGGAACCGGGACAACGGGGGGGGGACCCAGTACTTC. It translates to CASRGNRDNGGGTQYF.

In this sample, this clone turned up a few times. The chain carries TRBV11-2 and TRBJ2-3; D ambiguous. V lost 0 bases and J lost 2, with 6 bases in between. CDR1 and CDR2 (germline): SGHAT, FQNNGV. This CDR3 has 14 amino acids. For the CDR3, the DNA is TGTGCCAGCAGCTTAGAGCAGATCACAGATACGCAGTATTTT. As protein: CASSLEQITDTQYF.

V is TRBV6-5 and J is TRBJ1-4, with a tentative D call TRBD1 (5 bases). Trimming left V 2 bases short and J 5 bases short, with 9 bases between. The CDR3 totals 14 residues. Germline V gene sequence: CDR1 MNHEY, CDR2 SVGAGI. The CDR3 is CASSYRGGNEKLFF. DNA for the CDR3: TGTGCCAGCAGTTACAGGGGCGGGAATGAAAAACTGTTTTTT.

The chain is built from TRBV30 and TRBJ1-2; D not certain. CDR1 GTSNPN and CDR2 SVGIG come from the germline V gene (reference sequence). With 3 bases removed from V and 8 bases from J, the gap between germline ends came to 10 bases. CDR3 length equals 11 residues. The CDR3 loop reads CAWSTGRGYTF. The CDR3 bases are TGTGCCTGGAGCACGGGTAGGGGCTACACCTTC.

The chain has TRBV7-2 and TRBJ2-5; TRBD1 or TRBD2 may be the D gene (6 bases each). V was clipped by 0 bases and J by 1 base, with 12 bases between them. The germline V gene has CDR1 SGHTA and CDR2 FQGNSA. This CDR3 spans 16 amino acids. CDR3 sequence reads: CASSLARGLGQETQYF. The CDR3 DNA follows: TGTGCCAGCAGCTTAGCACGGGGGCTAGGCCAAGAGACCCAGTACTTC.

The chain uses TRBV4-1 and TRBJ2-5, with a tentative D call TRBD2 (5 bases). From germline, CDR1 is MGHRA and CDR2 YSYEKL. The CDR3 totals 17 residues. Trimming shortened V by 0 bases and J by 0 bases, and 14 bases separated the two germline ends. The CDR3 spells CASSQEGEGKYQETQYF. CDR3 bases: TGCGCCAGCAGCCAAGAAGGAGAGGGAAAGTACCAAGAGACCCAGTACTTC.

The J gene is TRBJ1-2, the V gene TRBV25-1, with D hard to call. V dropped 4 bases and J dropped 1 base, with 10 bases sitting between them. Germline V CDR1 and CDR2: MGHDK, SYGVNS. The CDR3 consists of 14 residues. CDR3 nucleotides: TGTGCCAGCAGTGGGGCGGGGATTAACTATGGCTACACCTTC. It specifies CASSGAGINYGYTF.

This clone was observed a handful of times. V gene TRBV7-2 combines with J gene TRBJ2-1; D gene uncertain. In germline, CDR1 is SGHTA, CDR2 FQGNSA. The CDR3 totals 13 residues. V was cut by 7 bases and J by 10 bases, with 17 bases left in between. The chain's CDR3 is CASTLGGLGEQFF. CDR3 nucleotide sequence: TGTGCCAGCACTCTCGGCGGCCTGGGGGAGCAGTTCTTC. The whole variable domain, remainder taken from reference TRBV7-2 and TRBJ2-1, is GAGVSQSPSNKVTEKGKDVELRCDPISGHTALYWYRQSLGQGLEFLIYFQGNSAPDKSGLPSDRFSAERTGGSVSTLTIQRTQQEDSAVYLCASTLGGLGEQFFGPGTRLTVL.

The genes are TRBV2 and TRBJ2-2; 7 bases fit TRBD2. The CDR3 spans 15 residues. From germline, CDR1 is SNHLY and CDR2 FYNNEI. J gave up 7 bases and V 2 bases, and 7 bases lay outside the gene matches. The CDR3 DNA sequence: TGTGCCAGCAGTGAAAGGCGGGGGAGGGTCGGGGAGCTGTTTTTT. Protein product: CASSERRGRVGELFF.

The chain employs TRBV28 and TRBJ2-3, with D perhaps matching TRBD2 (6 bases). The ends were cut back, 6 bases at V and 2 bases at J, with 18 bases in the middle. The CDR3 has 16 amino acids. Germline V lookup: CDR1 MDHEN, CDR2 SYDVKM. The CDR3 nucleotides are TGTGCCAGCAGCACCTTGCGGGAAAGTTCCACAGATACGCAGTATTTT. Protein sequence: CASSTLRESSTDTQYF.

The chain combines TRBV19 with TRBJ1-5; D is unclear. This CDR3 comprises 12 residues. From germline, CDR1 is LNHDA and CDR2 SQIVND (reference sequence). The V end was cut by 7 bases, the J end by 5 bases, with 9 bases between. The DNA of the CDR3 is TGTGCCAGTAAAGATCTTGATCAGCCCCAGCATTTT. Amino acids: CASKDLDQPQHF.

This clone was detected only a few times. This chain uses TRBV5-6 with TRBJ1-2; a weak D match, TRBD1 (6 bases). This CDR3 spans 17 amino acids. Germline lookup yields CDR1 SGHDT and CDR2 YYEEEE. V was trimmed by 3 bases and J by 2 bases, leaving 20 bases between them. The CDR3 DNA follows: TGTGCCAGCAGCTCAGAATTAACAGGGATGGGCAACTATGGCTACACCTTC. Translated: CASSSELTGMGNYGYTF.

The V call is TRBV28, the J call TRBJ1-4; D possibly corresponds to TRBD1 (5 bases). The length of the CDR3 is 15 residues. CDR1 and CDR2 (germline): MDHEN, SYDVKM. The V and J ends lost 2 bases and 7 bases respectively, with 14 bases between them. CDR3 in DNA: TGTGCCAGCAGTTTAACGGGACTCTTCGGTGAAAAACTGTTTTTT. Protein: CASSLTGLFGEKLFF.

The CDR3 DNA follows: TGCAGCGTTGTACGGGGGGGCGCAGGCGAAGCTTTCTTT. Translating it yields CSVVRGGAGEAFF. The V call is TRBV29-1, the J call TRBJ1-1, with D perhaps TRBD1 (6 bases). Trimming took off 4 bases at V and 8 bases at J, with 17 bases between the two ends. Germline V gene lookup returns CDR1 SQVTM and CDR2 ANQGSEA. The CDR3 contains 13 residues.

The chain employs TRBV5-1 and TRBJ1-1; 8 positions agree with TRBD1. The CDR3 is made up of 15 amino acids. CDR1 and CDR2 from the germline V gene are SGHRS and YFSETQ. The V gene end was trimmed by 0 bases and the J gene end by 14 bases; junction bases not matched to a gene: 15. The CDR3 DNA reads as TGCGCCAGCAGCTTGGCTACGCAGGGGGCGACCACTTTATTCTTT. This sequence encodes CASSLATQGATTLFF. Drawing the rest from reference TRBV5-1 and TRBJ1-1, the complete variable domain is KAGVTQTPRYLIKTRGQQVTLSCSPISGHRSVSWYQQTPGQGLQFLFEYFSETQRNKGNFPGRFSGRQFSNSRSEMNVSTLELGDSALYLCASSLATQGATTLFFGQGTRLTVV.